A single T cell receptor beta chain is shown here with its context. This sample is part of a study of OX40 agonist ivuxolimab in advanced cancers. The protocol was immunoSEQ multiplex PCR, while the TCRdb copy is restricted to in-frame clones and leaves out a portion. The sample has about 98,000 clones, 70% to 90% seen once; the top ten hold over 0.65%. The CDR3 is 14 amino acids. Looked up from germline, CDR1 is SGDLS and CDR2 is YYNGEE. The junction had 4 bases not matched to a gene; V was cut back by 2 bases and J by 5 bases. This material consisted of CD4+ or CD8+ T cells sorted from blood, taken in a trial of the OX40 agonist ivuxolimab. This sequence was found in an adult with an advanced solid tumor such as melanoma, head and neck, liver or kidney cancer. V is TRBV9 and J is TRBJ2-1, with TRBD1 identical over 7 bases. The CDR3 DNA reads TGTGCCAGCAGCGTTCAGGGGGAAAACAATGAGCAGTTCTTC. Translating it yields CASSVQGENNEQFF. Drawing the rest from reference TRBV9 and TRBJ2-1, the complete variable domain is DSGVTQTPKHLITATGQRVTLRCSPRSGDLSVYWYQQSLDQGLQFLIQYYNGEERAKGNILERFSAQQFPDLHSELNLSSLELGDSALYFCASSVQGENNEQFFGPGTRLTVL.